One and the same sample provided the 26 T cell receptor beta chains below, sequenced in a study of T cell responses to AZD1222 COVID-19 vaccine. Generated by immunoSEQ multiplex PCR, the TCRdb table keeps only in-frame clones and is missing some. The repertoire includes 98,000 or so clones, 70% to 90% of them detected once, and about 3.5% sits in the top ten. This material consisted of peripheral blood, taken on day 0 of AZD1222 vaccination. Receptors originate from an adult in good health.

The rearrangement uses TRBV10-3 and TRBJ1-1; a weak D match, TRBD1 (5 bases). V gave up 10 bases and J gave up 1 base, with 10 bases separating them. The CDR3 is made up of 12 amino acids. Germline-derived CDR1 and CDR2 are ENHRY and SYGVKD. CDR3 amino acids: CATRGANTEAFF. CDR3 nucleotides: TGTGCCACCCGAGGGGCGAACACTGAAGCTTTCTTT.

The V gene is TRBV5-6, the J gene TRBJ2-1; 13 nucleotides agree with TRBD2. The CDR3 totals 16 residues. The ends lost 4 bases at V and 7 bases at J; junction bases unmatched: 8. Germline V gene lookup returns CDR1 SGHDT and CDR2 YYEEEE. CDR3: CASSVLKTSGGNEQFF. The CDR3 DNA reads TGTGCCAGCAGCGTCCTGAAGACTAGCGGGGGGAATGAGCAGTTCTTC.

The chain's CDR3 is CAGAVDRDREQYF. CDR3 sequence (DNA): TGTGCCGGGGCAGTTGACAGAGACCGCGAGCAGTACTTC. The rearrangement uses TRBV27 and TRBJ2-7; D possibly corresponds to TRBD1 (5 bases). Deletions cut 11 bases from V and 6 bases from J, with 20 bases between. CDR1 MNHEY and CDR2 SMNVEV come from the germline V gene (reference sequence). The CDR3 loop spans 13 amino acids.

The rearrangement uses TRBV15 and TRBJ2-1; the D is unclear. Per germline, CDR1 LNHNV and CDR2 YYDKDF (reference sequence). This CDR3 has 12 residues. The V and J ends lost 1 base and 6 bases respectively, with 4 bases between them. CDR3 sequence (DNA): TGTGCCACCAGCAGAGGGAGCAATGAGCAGTTCTTC. As protein: CATSRGSNEQFF. Filled out from reference TRBV15 and TRBJ2-1, the complete variable domain reads DAMVIQNPRYQVTQFGKPVTLSCSQTLNHNVMYWYQQKSSQAPKLLFHYYDKDFNNEADTPDNFQSRRPNTSFCFLDIRSPGLGDTAMYLCATSRGSNEQFFGPGTRLTVL.

There are a few counts of this clone. The V and J genes are TRBV28 and TRBJ2-7; TRBD2 aligns across 14 bases. Germline lookup yields CDR1 MDHEN and CDR2 SYDVKM. The CDR3 consists of 18 residues. J lost 4 bases, V lost 0 bases, and 8 bases had no gene match. The CDR3 is CASSLWGLAGARAYEQYF. The DNA of the CDR3 is TGTGCCAGCAGTTTATGGGGACTAGCGGGGGCCCGAGCGTACGAGCAGTACTTC.

The gene calls are TRBV14 and TRBJ2-6; TRBD2 is a possible D gene (6 bases). The CDR3 loop spans 17 amino acids. Looked up from germline, CDR1 is SGHDN and CDR2 is FVKESK. V was cut by 0 bases and J by 0 bases, with 9 bases left in between. The CDR3 region has the DNA TGTGCCAGCAGCCAAGATGCGGGGAGCTCTGGGGCCAACGTCCTGACTTTC. Its protein is CASSQDAGSSGANVLTF.

Here the CDR3 reads CASRGWGDTEAFF. DNA of the CDR3: TGTGCCAGCAGAGGCTGGGGGGACACTGAAGCTTTCTTT. The V gene is TRBV6-5, the J gene TRBJ1-1; tentatively, D is TRBD1 (5 bases). Trimming cost V 6 bases and J 3 bases, with 11 bases left between them. There are 13 residues in the CDR3. Germline loops: CDR1 MNHEY, CDR2 SVGAGI.

The chain recombines TRBV4-1 with TRBJ1-5; no reliable D call. Germline CDR1 reads MGHRA; CDR2 reads YSYEKL. CDR3 size: 15 residues. Trimming took off 1 base at V and 4 bases at J, with 11 bases between the two ends. The CDR3 DNA sequence: TGCGCCAGCAGCCAAGGGTTTTTGGGAAATCAGCCCCAGCATTTT. Residues: CASSQGFLGNQPQHF.

This chain links TRBV2 with TRBJ2-1; D ambiguous. The germline V gene has CDR1 SNHLY and CDR2 FYNNEI. CDR3 size: 12 residues. V lost 4 bases and J 7 bases, leaving 8 bases between the germline ends. The CDR3 reads CASSVAWNEQFF. In nucleotides, the CDR3 is TGTGCCAGCAGTGTCGCATGGAATGAGCAGTTCTTC.

This rearrangement joins TRBV4-1 to TRBJ1-4; 8 bases agree with TRBD1. This CDR3 spans 15 amino acids. The V gene end was trimmed by 1 base and the J gene end by 6 bases; junction bases not matched to a gene: 4. Germline CDR1 MGHRA, CDR2 YSYEKL. The CDR3 is CASSQVGTGYEKLFF. As DNA, the CDR3 is TGCGCCAGCAGCCAAGTGGGGACAGGTTATGAAAAACTGTTTTTT.

V is TRBV7-9 and J is TRBJ1-2; D perhaps matches TRBD1 (6 bases). There are 13 residues in the CDR3. Deletions cut 8 bases from V and 0 bases from J, with 10 bases between. Germline V gene data show CDR1 as SEHNR and CDR2 as FQNEAQ (reference sequence). The CDR3 here is CASERQANYGYTF. The CDR3 coding sequence is TGTGCCAGCGAAAGACAGGCTAACTATGGCTACACCTTC.

This clone was recorded only once. V is TRBV27 and J is TRBJ2-1; the D gene is possibly TRBD2 (7 bases). Trimming shortened V by 7 bases and J by 3 bases, and 16 bases separated the two germline ends. This CDR3 has 15 amino acids. The germline V gene encodes CDR1 MNHEY and CDR2 SMNVEV (reference sequence). Written as DNA, the CDR3 is TGTGCCAGCACTCGAAGGGGGGGTTTCTACAATGAGCAGTTCTTC. Translated, it gives CASTRRGGFYNEQFF.

Only one count was recorded for this clone. The chain recombines TRBV30 with TRBJ2-3; tentative D call: TRBD2 (6 bases). CDR3 size: 17 residues. The germline V gene encodes CDR1 GTSNPN and CDR2 SVGIG (reference sequence). The V gene lost 5 bases and the J gene lost 4 bases, with 25 bases spanning the gap. The CDR3 loop is CAWAHVPGLRAPDTQYF. CDR3 bases: TGTGCCTGGGCACATGTACCGGGACTGCGTGCCCCAGATACGCAGTATTTT.

The genes are TRBV5-6 and TRBJ1-1; the match to TRBD1 covers 8 bases. V lost 1 base and J lost 5; bases outside the gene matches: 4. The CDR3 length is 14 residues. Germline loops: CDR1 SGHDT, CDR2 YYEEEE. CDR3 in DNA: TGTGCCAGCAGCTTGCCAGGGGGCGAGACTGAAGCTTTCTTT. Protein: CASSLPGGETEAFF. Full variable domain (rest looked up from reference TRBV5-6 and TRBJ1-1): DAGVTQSPTHLIKTRGQQVTLRCSPKSGHDTVSWYQQALGQGPQFIFQYYEEEERQRGNFPDRFSGHQFPNYSSELNVNALLLGDSALYLCASSLPGGETEAFFGQGTRLTVV.

The chain uses TRBV7-8 and TRBJ2-7; D is perhaps TRBD2 (5 bases). V was shortened by 0 bases and J by 3 bases, with 15 bases between the two germline ends. There are 16 residues in the CDR3. Germline V gives CDR1 SGHVS, CDR2 FQNEAQ. CDR3 in amino acids: CASSLALAGVYYEQYF. CDR3 coding DNA: TGTGCCAGCAGCTTAGCGCTAGCTGGGGTTTACTACGAGCAGTACTTC.

With respect to this clone: This specimen includes other DNA sequences encoding the same CDR3. This chain joins TRBV7-3 and TRBJ2-2, with 7 bases identical to TRBD2. The CDR3 runs 13 residues. Germline-derived CDR1 and CDR2 are SGHTA and FQGTGA. V lost 7 bases and J lost 6; bases outside the gene matches: 5. The CDR3 reads CASTPTSPGELFF. The DNA for the CDR3 is TGTGCCAGCACCCCGACTAGCCCCGGGGAGCTGTTTTTT.

This chain links TRBV5-6 with TRBJ2-7; D gene uncertain. This CDR3 has 12 residues. V was shortened by 0 bases and J by 6 bases, with 7 bases between the two germline ends. Germline CDR1 reads SGHDT; CDR2 reads YYEEEE. For the CDR3, the DNA is TGTGCCAGCAGCTTGGTGGGCGGCGAGCAGTACTTC. Translating it yields CASSLVGGEQYF.

This chain joins TRBV19 and TRBJ1-5; D is perhaps TRBD1 (5 bases). The CDR3 extends over 15 amino acids. Trimming pared 0 bases from V and 6 bases from J, leaving 12 bases between. The germline V gene has CDR1 LNHDA and CDR2 SQIVND (reference sequence). CDR3 in DNA: TGTGCCAGTAGTATAGACCTGCAGGGTCTTCAGCCCCAGCATTTT. This codes for CASSIDLQGLQPQHF.

J is TRBJ1-2 and V is TRBV7-2; D remains unclear. The length of the CDR3 is 14 residues. Trimming cost V 2 bases and J 2 bases, with 9 bases left between them. Germline-derived CDR1 and CDR2 are SGHTA and FQGNSA. The CDR3 reads CASSLYRQNYGYTF. For the CDR3, the DNA is TGTGCCAGCAGCTTATATAGGCAGAACTATGGCTACACCTTC. Using reference TRBV7-2 and TRBJ1-2 for the parts outside the CDR3, the full variable domain is GAGVSQSPSNKVTEKGKDVELRCDPISGHTALYWYRQSLGQGLEFLIYFQGNSAPDKSGLPSDRFSAERTGGSVSTLTIQRTQQEDSAVYLCASSLYRQNYGYTFGSGTRLTVV.

V usage is TRBV4-1 and J usage is TRBJ1-3; D call uncertain. Germline-derived CDR1 and CDR2 are MGHRA and YSYEKL. V was shortened by 1 base and J by 0 bases, with 7 bases between the two germline ends. The CDR3 spans 15 residues. The CDR3 sequence: CASSQVSVSGNTIYF. The CDR3 nucleotides are TGCGCCAGCAGCCAAGTCAGCGTCTCTGGAAACACCATATATTTT.

The chain combines TRBV7-8 with TRBJ2-3; TRBD2 matches at 7 bases. Germline values: CDR1 SGHVS, CDR2 FQNEAQ. CDR3 length equals 15 residues. Trimming at V came to 5 bases and at J to 1 base, leaving 6 bases not matched to a gene. The CDR3 is CASSPASGGTDTQYF. In nucleotides, the CDR3 is TGTGCCAGCAGCCCTGCCAGCGGGGGCACAGATACGCAGTATTTT.

The rearrangement joins TRBV6-4 to TRBJ2-7, with 11 bases lining up with TRBD2. This CDR3 contains 16 residues. The germline V gene encodes CDR1 MRHNA and CDR2 SNTAGT. V dropped 3 bases and J dropped 3; count of bases not matched to a gene: 7. The CDR3 spells CASSETVLAGVYEQYF. DNA for the CDR3: TGTGCCAGCAGTGAGACCGTACTAGCGGGGGTCTACGAGCAGTACTTC.

This chain joins TRBV19 and TRBJ1-1; D not resolved. This CDR3 has 11 amino acids. Deletions cut 9 bases from V and 10 bases from J, with 15 bases between. Germline CDR1 reads LNHDA; CDR2 reads SQIVND (reference sequence). CDR3 bases: TGTGCCAGCGGCCGGGCCCCCGGAGCTTTCTTT. It encodes CASGRAPGAFF.

The chain links TRBV7-9 to TRBJ1-1; D is unresolved. Germline V gene lookup returns CDR1 SEHNR and CDR2 FQNEAQ (reference sequence). V lost 5 bases and J lost 1, with 11 bases in between. There are 14 residues in the CDR3. CDR3 DNA sequence: TGTGCCAGCAGCCAAACAAGTTCGAACACTGAAGCTTTCTTT. This translates into CASSQTSSNTEAFF.

The V call is TRBV2, the J call TRBJ1-2; D might be TRBD1 (6 bases). Between the trimmed V and J ends, which lost 4 bases and 2 bases, there was a span of 14 bases. This CDR3 has 15 residues. Germline V gene data show CDR1 as SNHLY and CDR2 as FYNNEI. DNA for the CDR3: TGTGCCAGCAGTGTGCCCCGCAGGGGCAACTATGGCTACACCTTC. Translation: CASSVPRRGNYGYTF.

This chain joins TRBV25-1 and TRBJ1-1; D is unclear. Germline V gene sequence: CDR1 MGHDK, CDR2 SYGVNS. The V gene lost 2 bases and the J gene lost 4 bases, with 8 bases spanning the gap. The CDR3 is 13 residues long. The CDR3 region is CASSESALTEAFF. The DNA of the CDR3 is TGTGCCAGCAGTGAAAGCGCCCTCACTGAAGCTTTCTTT.